Listed here are 28 T cell receptor beta chains from one sample, sequenced in a study of Ad26.COV2.S vaccination and SARS-CoV-2 variants. Sequenced by immunoSEQ multiplex PCR; TCRdb stores in-frame clones only, minus some. The data hold fewer than 600,000 clones, with about 89% observed a single time. The sample's treatment: over 15 received Ad26.COV2.S at low or high dose, single or two shots; 5 received placebo; per-sample allocation not given. Sampling occurred on day 63 after the first vaccine or placebo injection. This material consisted of peripheral blood, taken in a trial of Ad26.COV2.S vaccine versus placebo. The receptors were sampled from a person between 18 and 59 years old who received the Ad26.COV2.S COVID-19 vaccine or a placebo.

This clone was found once. CDR3 protein: CASSYREGAAWPQHF. CDR3 coding DNA: TGTGCCAGCAGTTACAGGGAGGGGGCGGCGTGGCCCCAGCATTTT. J is TRBJ1-5 and V is TRBV6-5, with TRBD1 matching 7 bases. The CDR3 is 15 residues long. Germline values: CDR1 MNHEY, CDR2 SVGAGI. The V segment lost 2 bases and the J segment 9 bases; nucleotides outside the gene matches: 10.

The J gene is TRBJ2-1, the V gene TRBV10-2, with D unclear. The CDR3 is 13 residues long. V lost 4 bases, J lost 7 bases, and 11 bases lay in between. CDR1 WSHSY and CDR2 SAAADI come from the germline V gene. The CDR3 nucleotides read TGCGCCAGCAGTGGGCAGCCTTGGAATGAGCAGTTCTTC. Amino acids: CASSGQPWNEQFF.

The chain employs TRBV19 and TRBJ2-1, with D possibly being TRBD1 (6 bases). The V end was cut by 3 bases, the J end by 4 bases, with 16 bases between. The CDR3 contains 16 residues. Germline V gene lookup returns CDR1 LNHDA and CDR2 SQIVND (reference sequence). The DNA for the CDR3 is TGTGCCAGTAGTATTAACCAGGGGCTACGATACAATGAGCAGTTCTTC. It is translated as CASSINQGLRYNEQFF.

V gene TRBV6-2 or TRBV6-3 combines with J gene TRBJ2-5, with TRBD2 matching 7 bases. The germline V gene has CDR1 MNHEY and CDR2 SVGEGT. CDR3 length: 16 amino acids. The V gene end was trimmed by 1 base and the J gene end by 3 bases; junction bases not matched to a gene: 8. CDR3 in DNA: TGTGCCAGCAGTTACTTGCGGGGGACGACGAAAGAGACCCAGTACTTC. As protein: CASSYLRGTTKETQYF.

The V gene is TRBV28, the J gene TRBJ2-7; 16 nucleotides align to TRBD2. V lost 4 bases to trimming and J lost 5 bases; unmatched junction nucleotides: 8. Germline V gene data show CDR1 as MDHEN and CDR2 as SYDVKM. The CDR3 totals 17 residues. CDR3 amino acids: CASSSAGLAGGPHEQYF. DNA of the CDR3: TGTGCCAGCAGTTCAGCGGGACTAGCGGGAGGGCCACACGAGCAGTACTTC.

The chain links TRBV7-8 to TRBJ1-6; D may be TRBD1 (5 bases). Germline lookup yields CDR1 SGHVS and CDR2 FQNEAQ. This CDR3 is 14 amino acids long. Trimming removed 4 bases at V and 6 bases at J, with 10 bases between. The CDR3 reads CASSYRDGNSPLHF. The CDR3 DNA reads as TGTGCCAGCAGCTACCGGGACGGTAATTCACCCCTCCACTTT.

V usage is TRBV18 and J usage is TRBJ1-2, with 9 bases identical to TRBD1. Losses at the gene ends were 3 bases for V and 8 bases for J; bases not matched to a gene: 7. The CDR3 spans 14 residues. Germline assignment: CDR1 KGHSH and CDR2 LQKENI. CDR3 in amino acids: CASSPVTGGHGYTF. For the CDR3, the DNA is TGTGCCAGCTCACCTGTTACAGGGGGCCACGGCTACACCTTC. The full variable domain, completed using reference TRBV18 and TRBJ1-2, is NAGVMQNPRHLVRRRGQEARLRCSPMKGHSHVYWYRQLPEEGLKFMVYLQKENIIDESGMPKERFSAEFPKEGPSILRIQQVVRGDSAAYFCASSPVTGGHGYTFGSGTRLTVV.

The chain couples TRBV7-2 to TRBJ1-2; D unresolved. Trimming took off 2 bases at V and 8 bases at J, with 9 bases between the two ends. The CDR3 covers 12 residues. Germline CDR1 reads SGHTA; CDR2 reads FQGNSA. The CDR3 spells CASSLSSEGYTF. The CDR3 region has the DNA TGTGCCAGCAGCTTAAGCTCGGAGGGCTACACCTTC.

The V and J genes are TRBV18 and TRBJ2-7; D remains unclear. Trimming removed 5 bases at V and 3 bases at J, with 5 bases between. The germline gives CDR1 KGHSH, CDR2 LQKENI. The CDR3 has 11 residues. CDR3 sequence reads: CASSAYYEQYF. In DNA form, the CDR3 reads TGTGCCAGCTCAGCCTACTACGAGCAGTACTTC.

The CDR3 sequence: CASSLTVGELFF. Here the CDR3 DNA reads TGTGCCAGCAGTTTAACAGTCGGGGAGCTGTTTTTT. The rearrangement joins TRBV28 to TRBJ2-2, with no clear D. The CDR3 runs 12 residues. Germline values: CDR1 MDHEN, CDR2 SYDVKM. V was trimmed by 2 bases and J by 7 bases, leaving 5 bases between them.

The CDR3 spells CASIRGTEAFF. CDR3 nucleotide sequence: TGTGCCAGCATCCGGGGCACTGAAGCTTTCTTT. This chain links TRBV2 with TRBJ1-1; no reliable D call. The CDR3 has 11 residues. Per the germline V gene, CDR1 is SNHLY and CDR2 is FYNNEI. Trimming stripped 7 bases from V and 4 bases from J, with 7 bases between.

The V gene is TRBV13, the J gene TRBJ1-3; no clear D. This CDR3 has 12 amino acids. CDR1 and CDR2 from the germline V gene are PRHDT and FYEKMQ (reference sequence). Deletions cut 4 bases from V and 7 bases from J, with 8 bases between. The CDR3 region is CASSSLWNTIYF. CDR3 bases: TGTGCCAGCAGCTCCCTGTGGAACACCATATATTTT.

This chain joins TRBV6-5 and TRBJ1-5; a possible D gene is TRBD1 (6 bases). V dropped 7 bases and J dropped 6 bases, with 16 bases sitting between them. Per the germline V gene, CDR1 is MNHEY and CDR2 is SVGAGI. This CDR3 region has 14 residues. The CDR3 DNA reads as TGTGCCAGCATCCAAAGAGGGGGGGGTCAGCCCCAGCATTTT. It codes for CASIQRGGGQPQHF.

The chain combines TRBV3-1 (or the pseudogene TRBV3-2) with TRBJ2-3; maybe TRBD1 (6 bases). Trimming shortened V by 4 bases and J by 8 bases, and 10 bases separated the two germline ends. This CDR3 comprises 12 residues. Per the germline V gene, CDR1 is LGHDT and CDR2 is YNNKEL (reference sequence). CDR3 in amino acids: CASSRNRVTQYF. CDR3 bases: TGTGCCAGCAGCCGGAACAGGGTTACGCAGTATTTT.

V and J are TRBV11-2 and TRBJ2-7; a weak D match, TRBD2 (5 bases). CDR3 length: 13 residues. V lost 5 bases and J 5 bases, leaving 13 bases between the germline ends. The germline V gene has CDR1 SGHAT and CDR2 FQNNGV. CDR3 in DNA: TGTGCCAGCAGCCGAGGGAGTTCCCACGAGCAGTACTTC. Translated, it gives CASSRGSSHEQYF.

The V and J genes are TRBV5-1 and TRBJ2-7, with D possibly matching TRBD1 (7 bases). The CDR3 spans 15 residues. CDR1 is SGHRS, CDR2 YFSETQ, per germline. The V end was cut by 1 base, the J end by 7 bases, with 18 bases between. CDR3 DNA sequence: TGCGCCAGCAGCTTGTTTGGCGGCAGGGGGGAAGAGCAGTACTTC. This translates into CASSLFGGRGEEQYF.

This sequence joins TRBV2 and TRBJ2-3, with TRBD1 matching over 8 bases. J lost 2 bases, V lost 6 bases, and 4 bases had no gene match. The CDR3 totals 14 residues. Looked up from germline, CDR1 is SNHLY and CDR2 is FYNNEI. This CDR3 reads CASRLRGLTDTQYF. CDR3 nucleotide sequence: TGTGCCAGCAGGCTCAGGGGGCTCACAGATACGCAGTATTTT.

The CDR3 sequence: CASSEWGGARNEQFF. Written as DNA, the CDR3 is TGCGCCAGCAGTGAGTGGGGGGGCGCCCGCAATGAGCAGTTCTTC. V and J are TRBV10-2 and TRBJ2-1, with D possibly matching TRBD2 (7 bases). The germline V gene has CDR1 WSHSY and CDR2 SAAADI. CDR3 length: 15 residues. Trimming left V 1 base short and J 6 bases short, with 13 bases between.

The chain joins TRBV2 to TRBJ2-6; D remains unclear. The CDR3 has 16 amino acids. Per the germline V gene, CDR1 is SNHLY and CDR2 is FYNNEI. The V end lost 4 bases, the J end lost 0 bases, and 10 bases lay between the germline ends. The CDR3 protein is CASSGGVSSGANVLTF. In DNA, the CDR3 is TGTGCCAGCAGTGGAGGTGTTAGCTCTGGGGCCAACGTCCTGACTTTC.

The rearrangement links TRBV19 to TRBJ1-4; tentatively, D is TRBD1 (5 bases). The CDR3 has 16 residues. Germline V gene sequence: CDR1 LNHDA, CDR2 SQIVND (reference sequence). Trimming stripped 4 bases from V and 8 bases from J, with 20 bases between. CDR3 in DNA: TGTGCCAGTAGTACTAATACCGGGACCGCGGGCGAAAAACTGTTTTTT. Its protein product is CASSTNTGTAGEKLFF. The full variable domain, rest sourced from reference TRBV19 and TRBJ1-4, is DGGITQSPKYLFRKEGQNVTLSCEQNLNHDAMYWYRQDPGQGLRLIYYSQIVNDFQKGDIAEGYSVSREKKESFPLTVTSAQKNPTAFYLCASSTNTGTAGEKLFFGSGTQLSVL.

The chain combines TRBV15 with TRBJ2-7; TRBD2 is a possible D gene (5 bases). This CDR3 comprises 14 residues. Germline CDR1 reads LNHNV; CDR2 reads YYDKDF (reference sequence). V lost 1 base and J lost 2, with 9 bases in between. The CDR3 sequence is CATSRVTGTYEQYF. The CDR3 DNA reads as TGTGCCACCAGCAGAGTAACGGGAACCTACGAGCAGTACTTC.

J is TRBJ2-5 and V is TRBV21-1. TRBV21-1 is recorded as a pseudogene. The CDR3 runs 14 residues. CDR3 DNA: TGTGCCAGCAGAACAAAGCCGCCTCAAGAGACCCAGTACTTC. Its translation: CASRTKPPQETQYF.

J is TRBJ2-2 and V is TRBV9; D remains unclear. The CDR3 is made up of 12 amino acids. Per the germline V gene, CDR1 is SGDLS and CDR2 is YYNGEE. With 4 bases removed from V and 4 bases from J, the gap between germline ends came to 5 bases. Here the CDR3 DNA reads TGTGCCAGCAGCCGTCCCACCGGGGAGCTGTTTTTT. This codes for CASSRPTGELFF.

CDR3 sequence: CASSWLAGRSNEQFF. CDR3 coding DNA: TGTGCCAGCAGCTGGCTAGCGGGGAGGTCGAATGAGCAGTTCTTC. The chain uses TRBV11-2 and TRBJ2-1; 9 bases agree with TRBD2. The J segment lost 7 bases and the V segment lost 4 bases, leaving 8 bases of the junction unmatched. The CDR3 spans 15 residues. Germline assignment: CDR1 SGHAT and CDR2 FQNNGV.

The V and J genes are TRBV19 and TRBJ2-3, with D maybe TRBD2 (5 bases). Trimming left V 4 bases short and J 6 bases short, with 11 bases between. This CDR3 contains 13 residues. CDR1 LNHDA and CDR2 SQIVND come from the germline V gene (reference sequence). In DNA form, the CDR3 reads TGTGCCAGTAGTAGTCCCAGGAGGGATACGCAGTATTTT. Residues: CASSSPRRDTQYF.

This clone has just a few counts. J is TRBJ1-3 and V is TRBV11-2; D might be TRBD1 (5 bases). There are 18 residues in the CDR3. V was cut by 6 bases and J by 2 bases, with 23 bases left in between. Germline V gene data show CDR1 as SGHAT and CDR2 as FQNNGV. The CDR3 region is CASRAGPGRPRTGNTIYF. DNA of the CDR3: TGTGCCAGCAGGGCGGGGCCCGGACGGCCGCGGACTGGAAACACCATATATTTT.

The rearrangement uses TRBV5-1 and TRBJ1-1; a possible D gene is TRBD1 (5 bases). The V gene's germline CDR1 is SGHRS and CDR2 YFSETQ. V dropped 4 bases and J dropped 1 base, with 8 bases sitting between them. This CDR3 has 13 residues. In DNA, the CDR3 is TGCGCCAGCAGCGCCGGACAGAACACTGAAGCTTTCTTT. Translation: CASSAGQNTEAFF.

The rearrangement joins TRBV7-2 to TRBJ2-6; D possibly matches TRBD1 or TRBD2 (5 bases each). The CDR3 contains 16 residues. V gave up 5 bases and J gave up 4 bases, with 15 bases separating them. CDR1 and CDR2 (germline): SGHTA, FQGNSA. The CDR3 region has the DNA TGTGCCAGCAGCCCGGGACCGGCCAACGGGGCCAACGTCCTGACTTTC. It codes for CASSPGPANGANVLTF.